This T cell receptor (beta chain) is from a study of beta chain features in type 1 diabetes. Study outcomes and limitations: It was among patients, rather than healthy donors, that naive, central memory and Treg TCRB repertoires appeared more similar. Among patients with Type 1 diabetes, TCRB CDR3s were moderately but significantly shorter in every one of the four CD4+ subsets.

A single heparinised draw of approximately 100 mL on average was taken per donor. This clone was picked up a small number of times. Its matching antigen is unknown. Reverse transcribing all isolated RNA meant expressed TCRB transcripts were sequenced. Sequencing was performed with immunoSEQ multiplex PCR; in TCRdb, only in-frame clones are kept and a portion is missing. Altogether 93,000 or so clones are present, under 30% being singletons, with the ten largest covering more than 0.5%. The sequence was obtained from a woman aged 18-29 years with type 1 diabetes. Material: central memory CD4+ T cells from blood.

The CDR3 sequence is CASSSGTSGNRNEQFF. The DNA of the CDR3 is TGTGCCAGCAGCTCGGGGACTAGCGGGAATCGGAATGAGCAGTTCTTC. The V call is TRBV5-4, the J call TRBJ2-1; 13 positions agree with TRBD2. The trim removed 3 bases at V and 7 bases at J, leaving 7 bases unmatched. This CDR3 has 16 amino acids. Germline CDR1 SGHNT, CDR2 YYREEE (reference sequence). The complete variable domain, with remaining parts taken from reference TRBV5-4 and TRBJ2-1, reads ETGVTQSPTHLIKTRGQQVTLRCSSQSGHNTVSWYQQALGQGPQFIFQYYREEENGRGNFPPRFSGLQFPNYSSELNVNALELDDSALYLCASSSGTSGNRNEQFFGPGTRLTVL.